These T cell receptor beta chains were read from a single sample in a study of T cells after yellow fever vaccination. From the 5' RACE reads, TCRdb called clonotypes with MiXCR, one entry per CDR3 protein. The sample yields some 350,000 distinct CDR3 sequences, around a tenth seen once. The sequencing here drew on PBMCs, taken on the day of the first yellow fever vaccination. The receptors were gathered from a young man who received the YFV17D yellow fever vaccine. The CDR3 runs from the conserved cysteine through the conserved F or W. The D gene is left open where the match is weak. Expanded clones get a size class; other rows say once, few or many, or leave the size out.

V	J	D	size	CDR3	DNA
TRBV20-1	TRBJ1-5	NA	NA	CSARDYSNQPQHF	TGCAGTGCTAGAGACTATAGCAATCAGCCCCAGCATTTT
TRBV20-1	TRBJ2-5	NA	NA	CSASWLAQETQYF	TGCAGTGCTAGTTGGCTAGCCCAAGAGACCCAGTACTTC
TRBV3-1	TRBJ1-2	NA	few	CASSQGQATYGYTF	TGTGCCAGCAGCCAAGGGCAGGCTACCTATGGCTACACCTTC
TRBV5-1	TRBJ2-3	TRBD2	few	CASSPPTAGGPSTDTQYF	TGCGCCAGCAGCCCTCCCACAGCGGGGGGACCCAGCACAGATACGCAGTATTTT
TRBV20-1	TRBJ1-1	NA	NA	CSAGLGLEGTEAFF	TGCAGTGCTGGCCTTGGGCTCGAGGGCACTGAAGCTTTCTTT
TRBV11-2	TRBJ2-1	TRBD2	NA	CASSFILAGGPGGNEQFF	TGTGCCAGCAGCTTCATACTAGCGGGGGGCCCCGGGGGCAATGAGCAGTTCTTC
TRBV15	TRBJ2-1	NA	NA	CATSSSYSYNEQFF	TGTGCCACCAGCAGCTCTTACTCCTACAATGAGCAGTTCTTC
TRBV4-3	TRBJ1-1	NA	many	CASSHTGFNTEAFF	TGCGCCAGCAGCCACACCGGGTTTAACACTGAAGCTTTCTTT
TRBV7-2	TRBJ2-3	TRBD2	many	CASSRRLAGDRTDTQYF	TGTGCCAGCAGCAGAAGACTAGCGGGGGATCGCACAGATACGCAGTATTTT
TRBV28	TRBJ1-6	NA	NA	CASSTPGQGTLALHF	TGTGCCAGCAGTACGCCGGGCCAAGGGACCCTGGCCCTCCACTTT
TRBV20-1	TRBJ2-1	NA	few	CSAPTPPRGPNEQFF	TGCAGTGCCCCAACCCCTCCTCGGGGCCCCAATGAGCAGTTCTTC
TRBV5-1	TRBJ2-5	NA	few	CASSFLPVGETQYF	TGCGCCAGCAGCTTTCTTCCAGTCGGGGAGACCCAGTACTTC
TRBV4-3	TRBJ2-5	NA	few	CASSQVGGAAYQETQYF	TGCGCCAGCAGCCAAGTGGGAGGTGCAGCCTACCAAGAGACCCAGTACTTC
TRBV2	TRBJ2-3	NA	NA	CASSEARRDTQYF	TGTGCCAGCAGTGAAGCGCGGCGCGATACGCAGTATTTT
TRBV5-1	TRBJ1-4	TRBD1	NA	CASSFEGQGREKLFF	TGCGCCAGCAGCTTCGAGGGACAGGGGCGGGAAAAACTGTTTTTT
TRBV7-8	TRBJ2-3	NA	many	CASSLSGGLGTQYF	TGTGCCAGCAGCTTAAGTGGGGGTCTAGGCACGCAGTATTTT
TRBV7-3	TRBJ2-2	NA	many	CASSQTSTGELFF	TGTGCCAGCAGCCAGACGAGCACCGGGGAGCTGTTTTTT
TRBV5-1	TRBJ2-7	NA	few	CASSRGLYSYEQYF	TGCGCCAGCAGCCGGGGACTGTATTCCTACGAGCAGTACTTC
TRBV28	TRBJ1-2	NA	many	CASSSSSYGYTF	TGTGCCAGCAGTTCCTCTTCTTATGGCTACACCTTC
TRBV7-9	TRBJ2-1	NA	NA	CASSLGGGDEQFF	TGTGCCAGCAGCTTAGGGGGTGGGGATGAGCAGTTCTTC
TRBV7-9	TRBJ1-2	NA	NA	CASSLSLSNYGYTF	TGTGCCAGCAGCTTAAGTCTCTCTAACTATGGCTACACCTTC
TRBV24-1	TRBJ2-3	NA	few	CATSEEGDTQYF	TGTGCCACCAGTGAGGAGGGAGATACGCAGTATTTT
TRBV18	TRBJ2-2	TRBD2	few	CASSPPRAGDIIGELFF	TGTGCCAGCTCACCACCGCGAGCGGGGGATATTATCGGGGAGCTGTTTTTT
TRBV5-1	TRBJ1-6	TRBD1	few	CASSFGGTDNSPLHF	TGCGCCAGCAGCTTTGGGGGGACAGATAATTCACCCCTCCACTTT
TRBV5-1	TRBJ1-4	NA	few	CASSDIEATNEKLFF	TGCGCCAGCAGCGACATAGAAGCGACTAATGAAAAACTGTTTTTT
TRBV7-9	TRBJ2-5	NA	NA	CASSVTTDRGTQYF	TGTGCCAGCAGCGTAACAACGGACCGGGGGACCCAGTACTTC
TRBV4-3	TRBJ2-3	NA	NA	CASSLRHRRGLTDTQYF	TGCGCCAGCAGCCTCCGGCATAGGCGGGGACTCACAGATACGCAGTATTTT
TRBV5-4	TRBJ1-3	NA	few	CASSRGTLGNTIYF	TGTGCCAGCAGCCGCGGGACATTAGGAAACACCATATATTTT
TRBV11-2	TRBJ2-1	NA	NA	CASSLLENEQFF	TGTGCCAGCAGCTTATTAGAGAATGAGCAGTTCTTC
TRBV20-1	TRBJ2-5	TRBD2	NA	CSAIAGGRETQYF	TGCAGTGCTATAGCGGGGGGGCGAGAGACCCAGTACTTC
TRBV7-9	TRBJ2-7	TRBD2	many	CASSPTGGAAYEQYF	TGTGCCAGCAGCCCTACCGGGGGGGCCGCCTACGAGCAGTACTTC
TRBV19	TRBJ1-2	NA	NA	CASKPGQINYGYTF	TGTGCAAGTAAACCCGGACAGATTAACTATGGCTACACCTTC
TRBV15	TRBJ1-4	TRBD1	NA	CATSKGTGNEKLFF	TGTGCCACCAGCAAAGGGACAGGGAATGAAAAACTGTTTTTT
TRBV20-1	TRBJ1-1	TRBD1	NA	CSAWGQPMNTEAFF	TGCAGCGCGTGGGGACAGCCCATGAACACTGAAGCTTTCTTT
TRBV5-1	TRBJ2-3	NA	many	CASSLAALPRAMPDTQYF	TGCGCCAGCAGCTTGGCCGCGCTTCCCCGGGCCATGCCAGATACGCAGTATTTT
TRBV6-5	TRBJ1-5	NA	NA	CASSYSGRSNQPQHF	TGTGCCAGCAGTTACTCTGGACGTAGCAATCAGCCCCAGCATTTT
TRBV19	TRBJ2-1	TRBD1	many	CASSAPGTGLNEQFF	TGTGCCAGTAGTGCTCCCGGGACAGGGCTCAATGAGCAGTTCTTC
TRBV18	TRBJ2-5	NA	NA	CASSPPGSLQETQYF	TGTGCCAGCTCACCACCCGGGTCCCTACAAGAGACCCAGTACTTC
TRBV5-1	TRBJ2-6	NA	few	CASSPSDSLSGANVLTF	TGCGCCAGCAGCCCCTCGGACAGCCTCTCTGGGGCCAACGTCCTGACTTTC
TRBV3-1	TRBJ2-3	TRBD1	few	CASSQDRTGTGPLDTQYF	TGTGCCAGCAGCCAAGATAGAACTGGGACAGGGCCACTAGATACGCAGTATTTT
TRBV7-2	TRBJ1-2	NA	NA	CASSFTGTSPSGYTF	TGTGCCAGCAGCTTCACCGGGACCTCACCGAGCGGCTACACCTTC